This T cell receptor beta chain appears in the sequencing data of a study of blood T cell repertoires in COVID-19. Study information: Sources were T cells, B-cell-depleted T cells, or PBMCs; the material itself was cDNA or gDNA.

This clone was counted a few times. Trimming took 4 bases from V and 4 from J, leaving 14 bases between them. CDR1 and CDR2 (germline): MNHEY, SVGEGT. This CDR3 contains 15 residues. In the source study's methods: From reference gene primer amplification, estimates of nucleated cell counts were derived. TCRdb's copy holds only in-frame clones and misses some; the assay was immunoSEQ multiplex PCR. V and J calls and clone size follow that table, whereas D and trimming were derived from the DNA. In the table there are about 160,000 clones, around four fifths of which are singletons. V and J are TRBV6-2 or TRBV6-3 and TRBJ2-1; possible D gene TRBD1, 6 bases. This TCR was sampled from a human donor in a cohort sampled during active COVID-19. Material for sequencing was peripheral blood. The CDR3 DNA reads TGTGCCAGCAGTTTGGACAGCGGATTTTACAATGAGCAGTTCTTC. It translates to CASSLDSGFYNEQFF.